This note documents a single T cell receptor (beta chain) sequence. Enrolled through a virtual design, the participants were between 18 and 89 years of age and came from about two dozen US areas. Participants reported their clinical history, and cohort assignment relied on those reports. This sample is part of a study of blood T cell repertoires in COVID-19. Study as a whole: Samples taken during acute and convalescent COVID-19 were collected in the United States, Italy and Spain. The cDNA or gDNA used as material had been derived from T cells, B-cell-depleted T cells, or PBMCs.

Sequencing was performed with immunoSEQ multiplex PCR; in TCRdb, only in-frame clones are kept and a portion is missing. This table has some 140,000 clones, less than 90% appearing once. The sequenced sample was PBMCs or T cells enriched from blood (not recorded which). The TCR comes from a man aged 35-49 years with acute COVID-19.

CDR3 in amino acids: CATNPGLAGPSSYNEQFF. CDR3 nucleotide sequence: TGTGCCACCAACCCGGGACTAGCGGGGCCCAGCTCCTACAATGAGCAGTTCTTC. V and J are TRBV15 and TRBJ2-1, with 13 bases lining up with TRBD2. In germline, CDR1 is LNHNV, CDR2 YYDKDF (reference sequence). CDR3 length equals 18 residues. V gave up 7 bases and J gave up 0 bases; unmatched junction bases: 9.